These 4 T cell receptor beta chains came from one sample sequenced in a study of T cell repertoires in cytomegalovirus infection (dated by TCRdb to between 2018 and 2021). Reading the label with the study, this specimen's treatment or condition is: in vitro stimulation with specific CMV peptide epitopes to enrich CMV-specific T cells. Their antigens remain unidentified. Instrument used: Illumina HiSeq 1500. The raw public data were reprocessed by TCRdb itself: fastp quality trimming at Q25, MiXCR clonotype calling, in-frame beta chains only. Every CDR3 protein is listed once, alongside the most common genes and DNA of its rows. Present in this sample are 80,000 or so distinct CDR3 sequences, 35% to 50% of which were seen just once. The ten largest clones add up to approximately 93% of the sample. Sequenced material: CD8+ T cells from cultured PBMCs, taken from culture after CMV antigen stimulation. These TCRs come from a human donor in good health (CMV status not recorded). Some clones in this sample may be carry-over from other donors' samples.

This clonotype has just a few counts. The chain combines TRBV6-1 with TRBJ1-2; D gene unclear. The CDR3 loop spans 14 amino acids. The germline V and J ends were trimmed by 1 base and 3 bases, with 9 bases remaining between them. Germline-derived CDR1 and CDR2 are MNHNS and SASEGT. DNA for the CDR3: TGTGCCAGCAGTGAAGGTCAGGCCTACTATGGCTACACCTTC. This sequence encodes CASSEGQAYYGYTF.

The CDR3 loop is CASSLRTGTTGELFF. CDR3 nucleotide sequence: TGTGCCAGCAGCCTAAGGACAGGGACAACCGGGGAGCTGTTTTTT. The chain uses TRBV7-6 and TRBJ2-2; 8 bases align to TRBD1. CDR1 SGHVS and CDR2 FNYEAQ come from the germline V gene. Trimming cost V 5 bases and J 5 bases; bases outside gene matches: 7. This CDR3 contains 15 residues.

DNA of the CDR3: TGCGCCAGCAGCCACCCGGCGACAGGGAGTAGATCCTACGAGCAGTACTTC. It translates to CASSHPATGSRSYEQYF. V usage is TRBV4-1 and J usage is TRBJ2-7, with 7 bases fitting TRBD1. V shed 3 bases and J 1 base; nucleotides not matched to a gene: 12. Germline V gives CDR1 MGHRA, CDR2 YSYEKL. CDR3 length equals 17 residues.

This clonotype occurred a few times. This rearrangement joins TRBV12-3 or TRBV12-4 to TRBJ2-6; a weak D match, TRBD1 (6 bases). V dropped 4 bases and J dropped 0 bases, with 7 bases sitting between them. This CDR3 is built from 15 residues. CDR3 nucleotide sequence: TGTGCCAGCAGTTGGACAGTCTCTGGGGCCAACGTCCTGACTTTC. Its protein is CASSWTVSGANVLTF.